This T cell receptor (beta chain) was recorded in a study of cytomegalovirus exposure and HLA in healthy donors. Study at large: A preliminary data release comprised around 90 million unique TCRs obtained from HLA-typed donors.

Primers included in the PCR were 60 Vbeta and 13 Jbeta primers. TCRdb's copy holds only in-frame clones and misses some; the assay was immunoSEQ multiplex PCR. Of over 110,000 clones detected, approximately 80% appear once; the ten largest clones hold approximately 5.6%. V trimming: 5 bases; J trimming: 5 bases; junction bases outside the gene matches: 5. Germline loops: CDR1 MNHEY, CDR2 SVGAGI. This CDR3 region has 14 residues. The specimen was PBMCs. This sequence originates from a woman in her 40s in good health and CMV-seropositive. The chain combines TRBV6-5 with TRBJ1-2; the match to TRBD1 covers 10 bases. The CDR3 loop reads CASSPGTGAYGYTF. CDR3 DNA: TGTGCCAGCAGTCCCGGGACAGGGGCTTATGGCTACACCTTC.